This paragraph covers one TCR beta chain sequence. What it recognizes is unknown. This CDR3 comprises 14 residues. Trimming stripped 2 bases from V and 0 bases from J, with 9 bases between. Germline V gene data show CDR1 as DFQATT and CDR2 as SNEGSKA (reference sequence). These data are taken from a study of identical twins. General study results and limits: Recombination models fit unrelated individuals' TCR alpha sharing but underestimated twins'. Where beta out-of-frame sequences were concerned, excess twin sharing was weaker.

TCRdb passed the 5' RACE reads through MiXCR, listing each CDR3 protein once. The sample lists around 1.7 million distinct CDR3 sequences, around a third occurring once. Sequencing was carried out using cord blood. The gene calls are TRBV20-1 and TRBJ2-3; tentatively, D is TRBD1 or TRBD2 (5 bases each). The TCR was taken from a newborn girl in good health. In DNA, the CDR3 is TGCAGTGCTAGACCTGGGGACAGCACAGATACGCAGTATTTT. This sequence encodes CSARPGDSTDTQYF.